This TCR beta chain was retrieved from a study of T cell responses to AZD1222 COVID-19 vaccine. The CDR3 has 15 amino acids. Per germline, CDR1 MNHEY and CDR2 SVGAGI. The V and J ends lost 5 bases and 6 bases respectively, with 16 bases between them. Assay: immunoSEQ multiplex PCR; the TCRdb copy retains only in-frame clones and omits some. The table records around 170,000 clones, 80% to 95% of them present only once. V is TRBV6-5 and J is TRBJ2-2; possibly TRBD1 for D (5 bases). This specimen was peripheral blood, taken 28 days after the second AZD1222 dose. The clonotype originates from an adult who received the AZD1222 COVID-19 vaccine. This CDR3 is CASSPPGRVAGELFF. CDR3 coding DNA: TGTGCCAGCAGTCCCCCCGGCAGGGTAGCCGGGGAGCTGTTTTTT.